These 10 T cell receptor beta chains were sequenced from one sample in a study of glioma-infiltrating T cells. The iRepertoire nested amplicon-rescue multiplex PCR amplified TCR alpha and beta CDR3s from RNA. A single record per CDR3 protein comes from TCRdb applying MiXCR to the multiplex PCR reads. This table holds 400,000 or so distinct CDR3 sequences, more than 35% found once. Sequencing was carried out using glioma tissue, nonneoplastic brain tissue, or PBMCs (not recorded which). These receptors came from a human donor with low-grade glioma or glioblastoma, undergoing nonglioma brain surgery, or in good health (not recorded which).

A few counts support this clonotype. In DNA, the CDR3 is TGCAGTGCTTACATGGGGACAGGGAATGAAAAACTGTTTTTT. Translation: CSAYMGTGNEKLFF. The V gene is TRBV20-1, the J gene TRBJ1-4, with TRBD1 matching 9 bases. V shed 5 bases and J 5 bases; nucleotides not matched to a gene: 6. Germline CDR1 DFQATT, CDR2 SNEGSKA (reference sequence). This CDR3 contains 14 residues.

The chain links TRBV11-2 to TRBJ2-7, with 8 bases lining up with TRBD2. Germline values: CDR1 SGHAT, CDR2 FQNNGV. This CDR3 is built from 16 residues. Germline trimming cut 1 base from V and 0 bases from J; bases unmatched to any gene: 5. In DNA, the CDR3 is TGTGCCAGCAGCTTAGTGCGGGGGGTCGGCTCCTACGAGCAGTACTTC. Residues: CASSLVRGVGSYEQYF.

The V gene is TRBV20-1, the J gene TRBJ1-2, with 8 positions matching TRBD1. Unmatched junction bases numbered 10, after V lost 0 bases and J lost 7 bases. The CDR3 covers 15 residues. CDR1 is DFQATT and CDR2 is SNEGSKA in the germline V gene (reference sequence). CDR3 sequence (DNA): TGCAGTGCTAGAGATTTTTCGCAGGGGGCCGGTGGCTACACCTTC. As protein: CSARDFSQGAGGYTF.

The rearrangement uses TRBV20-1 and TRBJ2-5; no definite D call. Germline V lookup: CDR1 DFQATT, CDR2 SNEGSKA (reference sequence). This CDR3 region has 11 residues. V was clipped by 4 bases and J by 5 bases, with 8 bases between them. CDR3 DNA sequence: TGCAGTGCTAAAAGTGGGGAGACCCAGTACTTC. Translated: CSAKSGETQYF.

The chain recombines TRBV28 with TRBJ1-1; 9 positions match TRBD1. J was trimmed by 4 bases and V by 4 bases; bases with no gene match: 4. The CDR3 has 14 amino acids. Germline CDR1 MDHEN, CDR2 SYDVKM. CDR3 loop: CASSYPGQGTEAFF. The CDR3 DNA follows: TGTGCCAGCAGTTACCCGGGACAGGGCACTGAAGCTTTCTTT.

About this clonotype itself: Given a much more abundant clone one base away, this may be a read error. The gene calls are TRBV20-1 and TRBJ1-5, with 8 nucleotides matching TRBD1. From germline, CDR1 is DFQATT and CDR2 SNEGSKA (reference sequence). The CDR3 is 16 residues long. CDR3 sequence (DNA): TGCAGTGCGATTGACAGGGGAGAATGGAGCAATCAGCACCAGCATTTT. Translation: CSAIDRGEWSNQHQHF.

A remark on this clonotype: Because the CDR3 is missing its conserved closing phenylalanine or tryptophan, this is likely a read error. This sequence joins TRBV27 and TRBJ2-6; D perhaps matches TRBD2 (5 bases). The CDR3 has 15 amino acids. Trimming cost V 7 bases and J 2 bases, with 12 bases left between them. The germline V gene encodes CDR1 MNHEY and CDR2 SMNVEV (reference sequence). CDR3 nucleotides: TGTGCCAGCATGAGGGCCGTGGCTGGGGCCAACGTCCTGACTTCC. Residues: CASMRAVAGANVLTS.

Here the CDR3 reads CASSRTLAGTSGTYEQYF. In nucleotides, the CDR3 is TGTGCCAGCAGCCGGACCCTCGCCGGGACTAGCGGTACCTACGAGCAGTACTTC. This chain uses TRBV5-4 with TRBJ2-7; 11 bases line up with TRBD2. The CDR3 runs to 18 residues. Germline values: CDR1 SGHNT, CDR2 YYREEE (reference sequence). V lost 4 bases to trimming and J lost 2 bases; unmatched junction nucleotides: 14.

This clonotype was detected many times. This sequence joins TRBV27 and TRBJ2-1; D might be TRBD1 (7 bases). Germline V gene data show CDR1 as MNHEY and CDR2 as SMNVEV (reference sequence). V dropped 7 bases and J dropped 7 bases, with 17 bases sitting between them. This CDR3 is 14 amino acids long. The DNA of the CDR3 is TGTGCCAGCAATCGACAGGGCGGGATTAATGAGCAGTTCTTC. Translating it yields CASNRQGGINEQFF.

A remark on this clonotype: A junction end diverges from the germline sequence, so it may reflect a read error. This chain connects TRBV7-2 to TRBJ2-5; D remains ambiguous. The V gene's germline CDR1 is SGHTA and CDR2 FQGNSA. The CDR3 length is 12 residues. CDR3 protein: CASSLGLEAQYF. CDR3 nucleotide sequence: TGTGCCAGCAGCTTAGGCCTAGAGGCCCAGTACTTC.